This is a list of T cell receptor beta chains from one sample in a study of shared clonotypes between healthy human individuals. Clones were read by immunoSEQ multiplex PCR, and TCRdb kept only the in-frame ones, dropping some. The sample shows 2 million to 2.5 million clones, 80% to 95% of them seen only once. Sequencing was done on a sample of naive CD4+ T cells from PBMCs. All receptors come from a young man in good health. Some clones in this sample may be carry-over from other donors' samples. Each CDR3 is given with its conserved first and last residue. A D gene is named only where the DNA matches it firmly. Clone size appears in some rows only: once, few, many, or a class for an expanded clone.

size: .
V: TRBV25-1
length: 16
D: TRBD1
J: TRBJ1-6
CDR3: CASSAGTGMGNSPLHF
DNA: TGTGCCAGCAGTGCCGGGACAGGGATGGGAAATTCACCCCTCCACTTT

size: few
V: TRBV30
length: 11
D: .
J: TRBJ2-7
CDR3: CAWSVGYEQYF
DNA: TGTGCCTGGAGTGTTGGCTACGAGCAGTACTTC

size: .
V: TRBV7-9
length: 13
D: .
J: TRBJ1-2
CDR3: CASRLGPDYGYTF
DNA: TGTGCCAGCAGGCTGGGGCCAGACTATGGCTACACCTTC

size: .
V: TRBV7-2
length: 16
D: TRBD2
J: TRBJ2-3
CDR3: CASSLIGGSSTDTQYF
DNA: TGTGCCAGCAGCTTAATTGGCGGGAGCTCGACAGATACGCAGTATTTT

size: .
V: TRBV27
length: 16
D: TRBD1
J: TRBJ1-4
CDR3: CASSTLPGQGNEKLFF
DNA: TGTGCCAGCAGTACTTTGCCGGGACAGGGTAATGAAAAACTGTTTTTT

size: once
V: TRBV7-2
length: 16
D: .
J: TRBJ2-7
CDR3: CASSRIAFTSSYEQYF
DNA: TGTGCCAGCAGCCGTATAGCGTTTACGAGCTCCTACGAGCAGTACTTC

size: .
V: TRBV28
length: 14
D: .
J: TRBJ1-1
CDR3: CASSPGGTRFGAFF
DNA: TGTGCCAGCAGTCCCGGGGGCACCCGCTTTGGGGCTTTCTTT

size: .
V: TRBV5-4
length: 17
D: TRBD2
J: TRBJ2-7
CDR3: CASSPSTWGGRPYEQYF
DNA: TGTGCCAGCAGCCCCAGCACCTGGGGCGGGAGACCCTACGAGCAGTACTTC

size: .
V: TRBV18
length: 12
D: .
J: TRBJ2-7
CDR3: CASSPPSREQYF
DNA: TGTGCCAGCTCACCCCCTTCTAGGGAGCAGTACTTC

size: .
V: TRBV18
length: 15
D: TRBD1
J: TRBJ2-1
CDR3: CASSLSPAGGNEQFF
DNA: TGTGCCAGCTCACTTAGCCCCGCAGGGGGCAATGAGCAGTTCTTC

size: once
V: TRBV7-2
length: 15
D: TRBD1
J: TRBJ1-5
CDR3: CASSATGVGNQPQHF
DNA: TGTGCCAGCAGCGCGACAGGGGTAGGGAATCAGCCCCAGCATTTT

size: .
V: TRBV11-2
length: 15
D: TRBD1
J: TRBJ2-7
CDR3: CASSSPGTGFYEQYF
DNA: TGTGCCAGCAGCTCCCCCGGGACAGGGTTCTACGAGCAGTACTTC

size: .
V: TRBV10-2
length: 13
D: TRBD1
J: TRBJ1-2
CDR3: CASSRQGVDGYTF
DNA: TGCGCCAGCAGTAGGCAGGGGGTGGATGGCTACACCTTC

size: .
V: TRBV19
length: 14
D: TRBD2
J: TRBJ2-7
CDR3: CASSIDPSGYEQYF
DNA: TGTGCCAGTAGTATAGACCCTAGCGGTTACGAGCAGTACTTC

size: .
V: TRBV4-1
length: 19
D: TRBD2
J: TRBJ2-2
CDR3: CASSHPGLAGGPFTGELFF
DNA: TGCGCCAGCAGCCATCCGGGACTAGCGGGAGGGCCATTCACCGGGGAGCTGTTTTTT

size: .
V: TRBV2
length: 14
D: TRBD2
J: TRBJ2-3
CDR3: CAIPRREGTDTQYF
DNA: TGTGCCATCCCCCGCCGGGAGGGCACAGATACGCAGTATTTT

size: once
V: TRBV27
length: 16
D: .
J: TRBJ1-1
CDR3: CASSSSSLRRIAEAFF
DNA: TGTGCCAGCAGTTCCTCAAGTCTCCGGAGGATCGCTGAAGCTTTCTTT

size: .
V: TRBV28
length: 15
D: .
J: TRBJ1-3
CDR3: CASRPTPDPGNTIYF
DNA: TGTGCCAGCAGGCCTACCCCAGATCCGGGAAACACCATATATTTT

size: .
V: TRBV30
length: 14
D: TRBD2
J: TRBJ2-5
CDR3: CAWKGLAVQETQYF
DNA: TGTGCCTGGAAGGGACTAGCGGTACAAGAGACCCAGTACTTC

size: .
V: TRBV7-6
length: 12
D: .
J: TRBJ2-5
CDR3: CASSLDEETQYF
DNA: TGTGCCAGCAGCTTAGACGAAGAGACCCAGTACTTC

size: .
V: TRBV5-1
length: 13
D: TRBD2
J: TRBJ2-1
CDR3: CASSLAVYNEQFF
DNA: TGCGCCAGCAGTCTAGCGGTCTACAATGAGCAGTTCTTC

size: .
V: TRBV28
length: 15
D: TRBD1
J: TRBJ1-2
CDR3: CASSSPGGGDYGYTF
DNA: TGTGCCAGCAGTTCTCCAGGGGGCGGGGACTATGGCTACACCTTC

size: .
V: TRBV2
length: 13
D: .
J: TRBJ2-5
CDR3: CASAKVGGETQYF
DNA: TGTGCCAGCGCCAAAGTTGGCGGGGAGACCCAGTACTTC

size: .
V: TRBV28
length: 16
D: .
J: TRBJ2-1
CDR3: CASSLPSGVPYNEQFF
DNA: TGTGCCAGCAGTTTACCCTCGGGGGTACCCTACAATGAGCAGTTCTTC

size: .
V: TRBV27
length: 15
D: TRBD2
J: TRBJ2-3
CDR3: CASSSLAGGTDTQYF
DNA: TGTGCCAGCAGTTCACTAGCGGGAGGCACAGATACGCAGTATTTT

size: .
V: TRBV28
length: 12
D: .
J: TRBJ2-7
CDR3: CASSLALDEQYF
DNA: TGTGCCAGCAGTTTGGCCTTGGACGAGCAGTACTTC

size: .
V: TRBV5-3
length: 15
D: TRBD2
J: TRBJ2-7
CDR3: CARSSGGGPGSEQYF
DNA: TGTGCCAGAAGCTCGGGAGGGGGGCCGGGGAGCGAGCAGTACTTC

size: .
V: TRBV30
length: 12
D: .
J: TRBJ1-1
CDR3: CASRTGDTEAFF
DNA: TGTGCCTCTAGAACTGGGGACACTGAAGCTTTCTTT

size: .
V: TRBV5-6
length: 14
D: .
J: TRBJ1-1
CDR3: CASSLAVANTEAFF
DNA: TGTGCCAGCAGCTTGGCGGTGGCAAACACTGAAGCTTTCTTT

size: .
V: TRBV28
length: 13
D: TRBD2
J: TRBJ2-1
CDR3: CASKTSAYNEQFF
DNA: TGTGCCAGCAAGACTAGCGCTTACAATGAGCAGTTCTTC

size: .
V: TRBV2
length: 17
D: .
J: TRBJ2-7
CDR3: CASSELVVVTGTYEQYF
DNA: TGTGCCAGCAGTGAATTGGTAGTGGTTACCGGGACCTACGAGCAGTACTTC

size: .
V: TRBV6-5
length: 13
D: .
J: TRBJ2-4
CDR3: CASSARAKNIQYF
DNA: TGTGCCAGCAGCGCCCGAGCCAAAAACATTCAGTACTTC

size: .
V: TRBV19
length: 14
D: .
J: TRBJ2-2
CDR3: CASSSRQVLDLLSF
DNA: TGTGCCAGTAGTAGCCGACAGGTTTTGGATCTTCTAAGCTTT

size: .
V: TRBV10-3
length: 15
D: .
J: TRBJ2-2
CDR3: CAISARQTDTGELFF
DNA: TGTGCCATCAGTGCCAGGCAGACAGACACCGGGGAGCTGTTTTTT

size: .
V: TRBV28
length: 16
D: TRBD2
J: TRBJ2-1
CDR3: CASSTPGGTSRHEQFF
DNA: TGTGCCAGCAGCACCCCGGGAGGGACTAGCCGGCATGAGCAGTTCTTC

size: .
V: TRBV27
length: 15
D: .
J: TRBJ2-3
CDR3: CASSFGKNLPDTQYF
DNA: TGTGCCAGCAGTTTTGGGAAAAACCTTCCAGATACGCAGTATTTT

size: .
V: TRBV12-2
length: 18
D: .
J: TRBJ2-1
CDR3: CASRLALVGGLPYNEQFF
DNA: TGTGCAAGTCGCTTAGCGCTGGTGGGAGGACTCCCCTACAATGAGCAGTTCTTC

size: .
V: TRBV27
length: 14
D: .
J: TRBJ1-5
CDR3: CASSLAGRNQPQHF
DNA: TGTGCCAGCAGTTTAGCCGGACGCAATCAGCCCCAGCATTTT

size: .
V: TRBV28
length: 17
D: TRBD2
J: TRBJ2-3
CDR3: CASSFSGAGGLGDTQYF
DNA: TGTGCCAGCAGTTTCTCTGGAGCGGGAGGGTTGGGAGATACGCAGTATTTT

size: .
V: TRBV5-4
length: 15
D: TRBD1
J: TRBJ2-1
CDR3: CASSLGQGVYNEQFF
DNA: TGTGCCAGCAGCTTGGGACAGGGGGTGTACAATGAGCAGTTCTTC

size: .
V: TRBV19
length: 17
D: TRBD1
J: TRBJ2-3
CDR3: CASSVTGGGGGTDTQYF
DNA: TGTGCCAGTAGTGTTACAGGGGGAGGTGGAGGCACAGATACGCAGTATTTT

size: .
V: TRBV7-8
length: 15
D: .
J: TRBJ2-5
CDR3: CAVGLSWTAQETQYF
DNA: TGTGCCGTAGGACTGTCATGGACGGCTCAAGAGACCCAGTACTTC

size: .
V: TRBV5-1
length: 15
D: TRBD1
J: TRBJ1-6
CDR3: CASSGTGESNSPLHF
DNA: TGCGCCAGCAGCGGGACAGGGGAGTCTAATTCACCCCTCCACTTT

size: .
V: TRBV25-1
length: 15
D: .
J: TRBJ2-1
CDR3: CASSGTHPPYNEQFF
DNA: TGTGCCAGCAGTGGAACTCATCCCCCTTACAATGAGCAGTTCTTC

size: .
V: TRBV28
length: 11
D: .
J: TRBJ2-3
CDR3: CASRRADTQYF
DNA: TGTGCCAGTCGGAGGGCGGATACGCAGTATTTT

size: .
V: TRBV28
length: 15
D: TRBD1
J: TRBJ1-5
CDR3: CASRLGTGEYQPQHF
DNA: TGTGCCAGCAGACTGGGGACAGGCGAATATCAGCCCCAGCATTTT

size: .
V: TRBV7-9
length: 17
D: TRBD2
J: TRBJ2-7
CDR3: CASSSGLAGFPLYEQYF
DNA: TGTGCCAGCAGCTCGGGTCTAGCGGGCTTTCCTCTTTACGAGCAGTACTTC

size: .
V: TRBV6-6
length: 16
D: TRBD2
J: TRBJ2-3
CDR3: CASRPGSGRSPDTQYF
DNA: TGTGCCAGCAGACCGGGGAGCGGGAGGAGTCCAGATACGCAGTATTTT